These 3 T cell receptor beta chains came from one sample sequenced in a study of cytomegalovirus exposure and HLA in healthy donors. 60 Vbeta and 13 Jbeta primers were used in PCR. The protocol was immunoSEQ multiplex PCR, while the TCRdb copy is restricted to in-frame clones and leaves out a portion. The sample shows a few hundred thousand clones, 65% to 90% of them seen only once. Sequencing was carried out using PBMCs. These receptors came from a girl aged 10 to 17 in good health and CMV-seronegative.

The chain couples TRBV5-4 to TRBJ2-5, with TRBD2 identical over 8 bases. V gave up 5 bases and J gave up 0 bases; unmatched junction bases: 3. Germline CDR1 reads SGHNT; CDR2 reads YYREEE (reference sequence). This CDR3 has 14 amino acids. The CDR3 coding sequence is TGTGCCAGCAGGGTAGCGGGGTACCAAGAGACCCAGTACTTC. It codes for CASRVAGYQETQYF.

J is TRBJ2-4 and V is TRBV27; tentative D call: TRBD1 (5 bases). The CDR3 is 15 amino acids. Per the germline V gene, CDR1 is MNHEY and CDR2 is SMNVEV (reference sequence). V lost 4 bases and J 10 bases, leaving 20 bases between the germline ends. The chain's CDR3 is CASSSPGIYPFIQYF. The CDR3 DNA sequence: TGTGCCAGCAGTTCACCAGGGATTTACCCTTTTATTCAGTACTTC.

The chain couples TRBV28 to TRBJ2-7, with 7 bases aligning to TRBD1. This CDR3 has 13 amino acids. J lost 3 bases, V lost 5 bases, and 4 bases had no gene match. The germline gives CDR1 MDHEN, CDR2 SYDVKM. The CDR3: CASSAGTVYEQYF. In DNA, the CDR3 is TGTGCCAGCAGTGCCGGGACAGTCTACGAGCAGTACTTC.